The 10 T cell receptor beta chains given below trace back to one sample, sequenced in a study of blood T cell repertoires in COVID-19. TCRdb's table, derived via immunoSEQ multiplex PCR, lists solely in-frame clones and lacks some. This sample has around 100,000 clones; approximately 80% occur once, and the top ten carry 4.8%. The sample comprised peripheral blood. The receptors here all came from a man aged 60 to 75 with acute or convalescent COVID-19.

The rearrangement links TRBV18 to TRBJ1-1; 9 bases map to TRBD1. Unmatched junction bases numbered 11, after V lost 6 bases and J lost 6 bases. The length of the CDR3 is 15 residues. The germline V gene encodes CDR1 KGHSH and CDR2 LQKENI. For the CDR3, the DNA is TGTGCCAGCTCCCAATCTTCGGGACAGGGAGCTGAAGCTTTCTTT. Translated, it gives CASSQSSGQGAEAFF.

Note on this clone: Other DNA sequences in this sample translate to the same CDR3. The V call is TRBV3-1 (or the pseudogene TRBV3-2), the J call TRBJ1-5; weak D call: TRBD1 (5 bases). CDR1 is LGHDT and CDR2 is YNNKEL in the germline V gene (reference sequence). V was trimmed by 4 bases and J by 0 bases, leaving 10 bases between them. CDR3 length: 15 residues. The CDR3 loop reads CASSPGHYSNQPQHF. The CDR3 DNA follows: TGTGCCAGCAGCCCAGGACATTATAGCAATCAGCCCCAGCATTTT.

The CDR3 DNA reads TGTGCCAGTAGTACTCGTAGCGGGAGGGGGGAGACCCAGTACTTC. Amino acid sequence: CASSTRSGRGETQYF. This rearrangement joins TRBV19 to TRBJ2-5; TRBD2 matches at 11 bases. In germline, CDR1 is LNHDA, CDR2 SQIVND (reference sequence). The CDR3 is 15 residues long. Trimming at V came to 4 bases and at J to 5 bases, leaving 6 bases not matched to a gene.

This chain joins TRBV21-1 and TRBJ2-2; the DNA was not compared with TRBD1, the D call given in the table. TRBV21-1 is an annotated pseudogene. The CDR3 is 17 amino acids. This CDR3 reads CASRRGDRERYTGELFF. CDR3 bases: TGTGCCAGCAGAAGGGGAGACAGGGAACGGTACACCGGGGAGCTGTTTTTT.

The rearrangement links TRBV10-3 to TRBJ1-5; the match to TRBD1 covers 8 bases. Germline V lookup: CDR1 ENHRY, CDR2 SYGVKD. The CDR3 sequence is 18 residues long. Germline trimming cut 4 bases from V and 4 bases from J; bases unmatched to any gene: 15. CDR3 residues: CAISAHPGKDRANQPQHF. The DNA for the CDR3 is TGTGCCATCAGTGCCCACCCGGGGAAGGACAGGGCTAATCAGCCCCAGCATTTT.

The CDR3 DNA reads as TGCGCCAGCAGCTTGGTGGCGGGGGGGCAAATGGAGCAGTTCTTC. Residues: CASSLVAGGQMEQFF. The chain recombines TRBV5-1 with TRBJ2-1; 9 bases are a match to TRBD2. Trimming removed 0 bases from V and 10 bases from J; junction bases left unmatched: 8. CDR3 size: 15 residues. Germline V lookup: CDR1 SGHRS, CDR2 YFSETQ.

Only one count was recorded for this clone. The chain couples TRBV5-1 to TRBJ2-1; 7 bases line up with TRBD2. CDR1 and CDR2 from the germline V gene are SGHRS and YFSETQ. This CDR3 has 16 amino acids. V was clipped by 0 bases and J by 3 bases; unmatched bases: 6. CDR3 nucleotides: TGCGCCAGCAGCTTGGCTCCCCCGGGAGGCTACAATGAGCAGTTCTTC. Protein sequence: CASSLAPPGGYNEQFF.

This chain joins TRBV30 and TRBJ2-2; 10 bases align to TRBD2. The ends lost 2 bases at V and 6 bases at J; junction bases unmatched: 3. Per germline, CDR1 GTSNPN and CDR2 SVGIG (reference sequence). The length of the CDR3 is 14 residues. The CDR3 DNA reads TGTGCCTGGAGTAAAGCGGGGGGGCCCGGGGAGCTGTTTTTT. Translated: CAWSKAGGPGELFF.

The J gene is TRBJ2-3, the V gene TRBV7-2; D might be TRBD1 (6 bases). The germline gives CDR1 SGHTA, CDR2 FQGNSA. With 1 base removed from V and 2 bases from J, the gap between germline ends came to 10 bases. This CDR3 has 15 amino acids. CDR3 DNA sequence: TGTGCCAGCAGCTTAGGGGGGCGGATCACAGATACGCAGTATTTT. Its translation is CASSLGGRITDTQYF.

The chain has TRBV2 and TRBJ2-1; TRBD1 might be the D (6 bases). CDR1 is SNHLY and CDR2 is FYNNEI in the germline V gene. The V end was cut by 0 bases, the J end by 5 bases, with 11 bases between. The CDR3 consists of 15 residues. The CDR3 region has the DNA TGTGCCAGCAGTGAAGCACAGGGACGGAACAATGAGCAGTTCTTC. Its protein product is CASSEAQGRNNEQFF. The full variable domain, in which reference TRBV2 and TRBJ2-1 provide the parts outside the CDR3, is EPEVTQTPSHQVTQMGQEVILRCVPISNHLYFYWYRQILGQKVEFLVSFYNNEISEKSEIFDDQFSVERPDGSNFTLKIRSTKLEDSAMYFCASSEAQGRNNEQFFGPGTRLTVL.